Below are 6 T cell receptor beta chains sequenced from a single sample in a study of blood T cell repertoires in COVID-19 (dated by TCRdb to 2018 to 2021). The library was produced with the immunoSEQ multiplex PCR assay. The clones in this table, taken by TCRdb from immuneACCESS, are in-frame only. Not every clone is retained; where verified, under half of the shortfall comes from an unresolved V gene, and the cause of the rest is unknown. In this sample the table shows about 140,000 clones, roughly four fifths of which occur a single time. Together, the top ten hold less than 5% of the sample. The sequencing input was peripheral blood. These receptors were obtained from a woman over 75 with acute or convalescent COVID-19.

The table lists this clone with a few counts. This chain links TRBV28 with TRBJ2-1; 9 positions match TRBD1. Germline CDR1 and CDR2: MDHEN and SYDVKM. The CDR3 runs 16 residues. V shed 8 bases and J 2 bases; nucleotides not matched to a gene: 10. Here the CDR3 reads CASGPPGTGTYNEQFF. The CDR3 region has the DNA TGTGCCAGCGGACCCCCCGGGACAGGGACCTACAATGAGCAGTTCTTC.

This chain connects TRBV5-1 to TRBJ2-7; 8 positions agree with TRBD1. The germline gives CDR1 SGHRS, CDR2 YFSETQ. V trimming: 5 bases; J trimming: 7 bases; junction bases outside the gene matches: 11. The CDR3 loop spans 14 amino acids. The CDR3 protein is CASRLDRGRREQYF. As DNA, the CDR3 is TGCGCCAGCAGACTAGACAGGGGCAGGCGGGAGCAGTACTTC.

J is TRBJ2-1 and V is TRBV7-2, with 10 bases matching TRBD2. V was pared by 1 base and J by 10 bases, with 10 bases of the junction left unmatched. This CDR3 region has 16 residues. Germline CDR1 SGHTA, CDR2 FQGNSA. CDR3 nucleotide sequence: TGTGCCAGCAGCTTAGTGCCTAGCGGGGGCTCAGGGGAGCAGTTCTTC. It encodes CASSLVPSGGSGEQFF.

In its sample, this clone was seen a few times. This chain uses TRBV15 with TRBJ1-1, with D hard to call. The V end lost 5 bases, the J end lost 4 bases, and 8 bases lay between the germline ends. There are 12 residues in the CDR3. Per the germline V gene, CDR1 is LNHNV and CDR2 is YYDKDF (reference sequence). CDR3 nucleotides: TGTGCCACCAGCGACCTAGGCACTGAAGCTTTCTTT. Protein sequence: CATSDLGTEAFF.

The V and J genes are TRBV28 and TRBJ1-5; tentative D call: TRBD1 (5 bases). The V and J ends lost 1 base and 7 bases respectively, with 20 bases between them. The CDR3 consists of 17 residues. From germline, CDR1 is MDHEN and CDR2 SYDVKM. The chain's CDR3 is CASSLYRIKGPRQPQHF. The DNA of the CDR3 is TGTGCCAGCAGTTTATACAGGATAAAGGGGCCAAGGCAGCCCCAGCATTTT.

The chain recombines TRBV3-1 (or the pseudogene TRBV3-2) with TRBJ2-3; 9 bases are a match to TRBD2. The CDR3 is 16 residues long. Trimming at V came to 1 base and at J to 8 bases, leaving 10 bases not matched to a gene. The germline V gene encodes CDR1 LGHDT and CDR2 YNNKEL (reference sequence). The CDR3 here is CASSQGSSGAGGTQYF. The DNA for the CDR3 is TGTGCCAGCAGCCAAGGGTCTAGCGGGGCGGGGGGTACGCAGTATTTT.